The entry below describes one TCR beta chain. Its antigen is unidentified. Here immunoSEQ multiplex PCR was the method, and the copy in TCRdb shows in-frame clones only, minus some. The profile covers 110,000 to 150,000 clones, with approximately 91% appearing a single time and 4.7% taken by the ten largest. The sample comes from a study of T cell responses to AZD1222 COVID-19 vaccine. Study-wide findings and caveats: The CD4 TCRs associated with vaccination extended across spike and predominated at 160-218 and 743-854. No repertoire was sampled before or during the peak T cell response, only after it. There were mostly white British donors and more females than males, and clonal diversity was possibly underestimated.

From germline, CDR1 is SGHDT and CDR2 YYEEEE. V lost 0 bases, J lost 5 bases, and 14 bases lay in between. The CDR3 consists of 15 residues. This receptor was obtained from an adult in good health. The chain combines TRBV5-6 with TRBJ1-2; D is uncertain. Sample: peripheral blood, taken on day 0 of AZD1222 vaccination. In DNA, the CDR3 is TGTGCCAGCAGCTTGGCCGGTAATAAACGGTATGGCTACACCTTC. This gives the protein CASSLAGNKRYGYTF.